A single sample gave rise to the 4 T cell receptor beta chains below, sequenced in a study of CD8+ T cells in alopecia areata. Following RNA extraction, reverse transcription yielded cDNA that acted as the sequencing template. Sequenced by immunoSEQ multiplex PCR; TCRdb stores in-frame clones only, minus some. Altogether about 210,000 clones are present, 43% being singletons, with the ten largest covering over 2%. The treatment: oral pan-JAK inhibitor, 5-10 mg twice daily. This sample comprised CD4+ T cells sorted from blood, obtained at approximately week 37, from a patient treated with tofacitinib. Receptors originate from a human donor with alopecia areata.

The chain has TRBV7-2 and TRBJ2-3, with 7 bases identical to TRBD1. V lost 5 bases, J lost 0 bases, and 5 bases stayed unmatched. The CDR3 length is 15 residues. Germline CDR1 and CDR2: SGHTA and FQGNSA. The CDR3 reads CASSRRTGSTDTQYF. Written as DNA, the CDR3 is TGTGCCAGCAGCCGTCGGACAGGTAGCACAGATACGCAGTATTTT.

This clone showed up just a few times. The V call is TRBV18, the J call TRBJ1-1; maybe TRBD1 (5 bases). Germline values: CDR1 KGHSH, CDR2 LQKENI. This CDR3 comprises 14 residues. V lost 3 bases to trimming and J lost 1 base, with 9 bases between them. CDR3 region: CASSPRQPNTEAFF. For the CDR3, the DNA is TGTGCCAGCTCACCGCGACAGCCGAACACTGAAGCTTTCTTT.

The rearrangement uses TRBV27 and TRBJ1-5, with 8 bases identical to TRBD1. The CDR3 extends over 15 amino acids. Germline V gives CDR1 MNHEY, CDR2 SMNVEV (reference sequence). The trim removed 5 bases at V and 9 bases at J, leaving 12 bases unmatched. The CDR3 nucleotides read TGTGCCAGCAGTCCCAGGGGGCCTAGGGATGCGCCCCAGCATTTT. This translates into CASSPRGPRDAPQHF.

V usage is TRBV29-1 and J usage is TRBJ1-2, with a possible D match to TRBD1 (5 bases). Looked up from germline, CDR1 is SQVTM and CDR2 is ANQGSEA. The CDR3 contains 13 residues. Here the CDR3 DNA reads TGCAGTTCGGCTCAGGGTGGCAACTATGGCTACACCTTC. Its protein is CSSAQGGNYGYTF.